The 3 T cell receptor beta chains reported below all come from one sample, sequenced in a study of coeliac disease. Sequenced by immunoSEQ multiplex PCR; TCRdb stores in-frame clones only, minus some. The profile shows fewer than 6,500 clones, about 66% of them singletons. Sequencing was done on a sample of lymphocytes from the gut lamina propria. The receptor source for this set is a man in his 70s with active celiac disease.

The V call is TRBV11-2, the J call TRBJ2-3; the match to TRBD2 covers 9 bases. V was clipped by 5 bases and J by 2 bases; unmatched bases: 11. The length of the CDR3 is 17 residues. Germline V gene data show CDR1 as SGHAT and CDR2 as FQNNGV. The CDR3 loop is CASSPRGTSGHTDTQYF. The CDR3 DNA sequence: TGTGCCAGCAGCCCAAGGGGTACTAGCGGGCACACAGATACGCAGTATTTT.

The chain carries TRBV9 and TRBJ2-3; 8 bases are a match to TRBD2. The CDR3 contains 15 residues. The germline gives CDR1 SGDLS, CDR2 YYNGEE. With 3 bases clipped from V and 2 bases from J, the junction kept 5 bases outside the gene matches. The CDR3 protein is CASSAWTSNTDTQYF. The CDR3 nucleotides are TGTGCCAGCAGCGCCTGGACTAGCAACACAGATACGCAGTATTTT.

This clone has more than one count but fewer than ten. The CDR3 spells CASSEQGSGPDTQYF. The CDR3 DNA reads as TGTGCCAGCAGTGAACAGGGTAGCGGCCCAGATACGCAGTATTTT. The chain uses TRBV6-1 and TRBJ2-3; D perhaps matches TRBD2 (6 bases). The CDR3 covers 15 residues. V lost 2 bases and J 4 bases, leaving 13 bases between the germline ends. Germline assignment: CDR1 MNHNS and CDR2 SASEGT.